Presented here are 27 T cell receptor beta chains from one specimen sequenced in a study of blood T cell repertoires in COVID-19. The data were produced by immunoSEQ multiplex PCR, yet TCRdb's version contains in-frame clones alone and is incomplete. The sample contains roughly 50,000 clones, roughly nine tenths of which appear only once. Input material: peripheral blood. Receptors were obtained from a woman aged 40 to 50 with active COVID-19.

This clone was observed once. The rearrangement joins TRBV7-9 to TRBJ1-2; 9 positions match TRBD1. The junction had 9 bases not matched to a gene; V was cut back by 2 bases and J by 8 bases. This CDR3 spans 15 amino acids. Germline assignment: CDR1 SEHNR and CDR2 FQNEAQ (reference sequence). The CDR3 DNA sequence: TGTGCCAGCAGCTTAACCCCGGGACAGGGTCGCGGCTACACCTTC. Translating gives CASSLTPGQGRGYTF.

The sample holds a few counts of this clone. The chain employs TRBV19 and TRBJ1-2, with D perhaps matching TRBD1 (5 bases). V lost 3 bases, J lost 8 bases, and 13 bases lay in between. Looked up from germline, CDR1 is LNHDA and CDR2 is SQIVND (reference sequence). This CDR3 is built from 13 residues. CDR3 region: CASSMVGRAGYTF. The CDR3 DNA sequence: TGTGCCAGTAGTATGGTCGGCAGGGCGGGCTACACCTTC.

A single count supports this clone. This rearrangement joins TRBV5-1 to TRBJ1-1; 10 bases align to TRBD1. This CDR3 is 17 amino acids long. Germline loops: CDR1 SGHRS, CDR2 YFSETQ. V shed 7 bases and J 1 base; nucleotides not matched to a gene: 13. CDR3 nucleotides: TGCGCCAGCGGTGCGACAGGGGGCAGTCGGGCGAACACTGAAGCTTTCTTT. It translates to CASGATGGSRANTEAFF.

CDR3 in amino acids: CASTTSRRATSTDTQYF. CDR3 sequence (DNA): TGTGCCAGCACCACTTCCCGCAGGGCCACTAGCACAGATACGCAGTATTTT. This sequence joins TRBV28 and TRBJ2-3, with D perhaps TRBD1 (5 bases). Germline V gene lookup returns CDR1 MDHEN and CDR2 SYDVKM. Trimming shortened V by 7 bases and J by 0 bases, and 20 bases separated the two germline ends. The CDR3 runs 17 residues. Based on the CDR3 plus reference TRBV28 and TRBJ2-3, the full variable domain is DVKVTQSSRYLVKRTGEKVFLECVQDMDHENMFWYRQDPGLGLRLIYFSYDVKMKEKGDIPEGYSVSREKKERFSLILESASTNQTSMYLCASTTSRRATSTDTQYFGPGTRLTVL.

The V gene is TRBV7-9, the J gene TRBJ2-3, with 12 positions matching TRBD2. V trimming: 5 bases; J trimming: 4 bases; junction bases outside the gene matches: 4. Germline CDR1 is SEHNR and CDR2 is FQNEAQ (reference sequence). CDR3 length equals 15 residues. In DNA, the CDR3 is TGTGCCAGCAGCGGTGCTAGCGGGGGGGCAGATACGCAGTATTTT. It is translated as CASSGASGGADTQYF.

This chain uses TRBV5-4 with TRBJ1-1; D is uncertain. The CDR3 covers 13 residues. CDR1 and CDR2 from the germline V gene are SGHNT and YYREEE (reference sequence). The ends were cut back, 1 base at V and 1 base at J, with 5 bases in the middle. This CDR3 reads CASSLHGNTEAFF. The CDR3 bases are TGTGCCAGCAGCTTGCACGGGAACACTGAAGCTTTCTTT.

The CDR3 DNA sequence: TGTGCCAGCAGCCTCCGACTAGCGGGGGGCACTAGCACAGATACGCAGTATTTT. Its protein is CASSLRLAGGTSTDTQYF. The rearrangement joins TRBV7-6 to TRBJ2-3, with 13 positions matching TRBD2. This CDR3 spans 18 amino acids. V lost 5 bases and J lost 0; bases outside the gene matches: 8. The germline V gene has CDR1 SGHVS and CDR2 FNYEAQ.

V gene TRBV5-4 combines with J gene TRBJ1-1; 7 bases agree with TRBD1. There are 16 residues in the CDR3. CDR1 SGHNT and CDR2 YYREEE come from the germline V gene (reference sequence). J lost 0 bases, V lost 0 bases, and 5 bases had no gene match. The CDR3 coding sequence is TGTGCCAGCAGCTTGGACCCTGACAGGGTGAACACTGAAGCTTTCTTT. Translated, it gives CASSLDPDRVNTEAFF.

The chain carries TRBV7-9 and TRBJ2-7; 8 bases match TRBD1. J gave up 0 bases and V 5 bases, and 6 bases lay outside the gene matches. Per the germline V gene, CDR1 is SEHNR and CDR2 is FQNEAQ (reference sequence). CDR3 length: 15 amino acids. CDR3 in DNA: TGTGCCAGCAGCCCCCCGGGACAGGTCTCCTACGAGCAGTACTTC. Translating it yields CASSPPGQVSYEQYF.

This chain joins TRBV7-9 and TRBJ1-3; possibly TRBD1 for D (6 bases). V was pared by 7 bases and J by 0 bases, with 10 bases between. Germline V gene lookup returns CDR1 SEHNR and CDR2 FQNEAQ (reference sequence). The CDR3 loop spans 14 amino acids. The CDR3: CASTNRDSGNTIYF. The DNA of the CDR3 is TGTGCCAGCACCAACAGGGACTCTGGAAACACCATATATTTT.

V usage is TRBV3-1 (or the pseudogene TRBV3-2) and J usage is TRBJ1-2; tentative D call: TRBD1 (5 bases). Germline V gene data show CDR1 as LGHDT and CDR2 as YNNKEL (reference sequence). The length of the CDR3 is 13 residues. V lost 5 bases and J 6 bases, leaving 13 bases between the germline ends. CDR3: CASSKGQGHGYTF. The CDR3 DNA reads TGTGCCAGCAGCAAGGGGCAAGGGCATGGCTACACCTTC.

The chain employs TRBV19 and TRBJ2-1; D call uncertain. This CDR3 is 12 amino acids long. Deletions cut 6 bases from V and 9 bases from J, with 12 bases between. The V gene's germline CDR1 is LNHDA and CDR2 SQIVND (reference sequence). The CDR3: CASSIQGGEQFF. The CDR3 bases are TGTGCCAGTAGCATACAAGGCGGTGAGCAGTTCTTC.

The chain combines TRBV5-4 with TRBJ2-5, with 12 bases lining up with TRBD2. The ends lost 4 bases at V and 4 bases at J; junction bases unmatched: 11. The germline gives CDR1 SGHNT, CDR2 YYREEE (reference sequence). The CDR3 is 17 amino acids. This chain's CDR3 is CASSLGTSGPSVETQYF. CDR3 coding DNA: TGTGCCAGCAGCCTAGGGACTAGCGGGCCCTCGGTAGAGACCCAGTACTTC. Full variable domain (missing parts from reference TRBV5-4 and TRBJ2-5): ETGVTQSPTHLIKTRGQQVTLRCSSQSGHNTVSWYQQALGQGPQFIFQYYREEENGRGNFPPRFSGLQFPNYSSELNVNALELDDSALYLCASSLGTSGPSVETQYFGPGTRLLVL.

This clone has a single count. The chain links TRBV19 to TRBJ2-5; D possibly corresponds to TRBD2 (5 bases). Looked up from germline, CDR1 is LNHDA and CDR2 is SQIVND (reference sequence). V lost 4 bases, J lost 5 bases, and 14 bases lay in between. The CDR3 is made up of 14 amino acids. The CDR3 reads CASSRTPPAETQYF. In nucleotides, the CDR3 is TGTGCCAGTAGTAGGACTCCCCCTGCGGAGACCCAGTACTTC.

This clone was seen only once. The DNA for the CDR3 is TGTGCCAGCAGTGATCAGGGGACCACTGAAGCTTTCTTT. This gives the protein CASSDQGTTEAFF. This chain links TRBV2 with TRBJ1-1, with D possibly matching TRBD1 (6 bases). Germline V lookup: CDR1 SNHLY, CDR2 FYNNEI. CDR3 length: 13 amino acids. Trimming took off 3 bases at V and 4 bases at J, with 9 bases between the two ends.

The V gene is TRBV5-4, the J gene TRBJ1-2, with 7 bases identical to TRBD1. CDR1 and CDR2 from the germline V gene are SGHNT and YYREEE (reference sequence). The CDR3 has 13 residues. V gave up 5 bases and J gave up 4 bases; unmatched junction bases: 5. This chain's CDR3 is CASSRDSLYGYTF. The CDR3 DNA reads TGTGCCAGCAGTCGGGACAGTCTCTATGGCTACACCTTC.

This clone was picked up a small number of times. The genes are TRBV10-2 and TRBJ2-1; 10 positions match TRBD2. Unmatched junction bases numbered 10, after V lost 8 bases and J lost 6 bases. This CDR3 is built from 15 residues. Germline-derived CDR1 and CDR2 are WSHSY and SAAADI. The CDR3 DNA follows: TGCGCCAGCGCAGGGCTAGCGGGGGCCGCCAATGAGCAGTTCTTC. Translation gives CASAGLAGAANEQFF.

This clone was counted a single time. The CDR3 DNA reads as TGTGCCAGCAGTTACGCTAGCGGGGGGCAGGAAGAGACCCAGTACTTC. The encoded protein is CASSYASGGQEETQYF. The rearrangement joins TRBV6-2 or TRBV6-3 to TRBJ2-5; TRBD2 matches 11 bases. Trimming at V came to 2 bases and at J to 3 bases, leaving 5 bases not matched to a gene. Germline V gene sequence: CDR1 MNHEY, CDR2 SVGEGT. The CDR3 has 16 residues.

The chain couples TRBV7-9 to TRBJ1-1; D is perhaps TRBD1 (6 bases). V shed 8 bases and J shed 0 bases, with 13 bases lying between them. The length of the CDR3 is 14 residues. CDR1 is SEHNR and CDR2 is FQNEAQ in the germline V gene (reference sequence). Written as DNA, the CDR3 is TGTGCCAGCCGGGCAGGGGAATTGAACACTGAAGCTTTCTTT. Translating it yields CASRAGELNTEAFF.

CDR3 protein: CSASLVYRTDTQYF. The CDR3 DNA sequence: TGCAGTGCTAGTTTGGTCTATCGCACAGATACGCAGTATTTT. J is TRBJ2-3 and V is TRBV20-1; no reliable D call. This CDR3 region has 14 residues. Germline-derived CDR1 and CDR2 are DFQATT and SNEGSKA (reference sequence). The V gene lost 3 bases and the J gene lost 1 base, with 11 bases spanning the gap.

This clone was seen once. The chain has TRBV5-1 and TRBJ1-1; maybe TRBD1 (5 bases). The CDR3 has 15 amino acids. Trimming took off 0 bases at V and 5 bases at J, with 14 bases between the two ends. Germline CDR1 and CDR2: SGHRS and YFSETQ. CDR3: CASSLDAGGGTEAFF. Here the CDR3 DNA reads TGCGCCAGCAGCTTGGATGCGGGTGGGGGGACTGAAGCTTTCTTT.

This chain links TRBV5-8 with TRBJ2-5, with D unclear. CDR1 SGHTS and CDR2 YDEGEE come from the germline V gene. V was trimmed by 7 bases and J by 1 base, leaving 8 bases between them. The CDR3 has 12 residues. The CDR3 bases are TGTGCCAGCGGAGACTTCCAAGAGACCCAGTACTTC. This encodes CASGDFQETQYF.

This clone appeared a single time. This rearrangement joins TRBV6-2 or TRBV6-3 to TRBJ2-1; no definite D call. Germline CDR1 reads MNHEY; CDR2 reads SVGEGT. The CDR3 totals 15 residues. Trimming stripped 2 bases from V and 3 bases from J, with 11 bases between. CDR3 in amino acids: CASSYGQVIYNEQFF. Written as DNA, the CDR3 is TGTGCCAGCAGTTACGGGCAGGTGATCTACAATGAGCAGTTCTTC.

The rearrangement uses TRBV5-4 and TRBJ1-5; D gene uncertain. The CDR3 sequence is 16 residues long. Deletions cut 0 bases from V and 0 bases from J, with 10 bases between. CDR1 SGHNT and CDR2 YYREEE come from the germline V gene (reference sequence). CDR3 nucleotides: TGTGCCAGCAGCTTGGGGCCAGGTGCTAGCAATCAGCCCCAGCATTTT. Translated: CASSLGPGASNQPQHF.

In DNA form, the CDR3 reads TGTGCCAGCAGCCCCTACTCTGGACAGGCTAACTATGGCTACACCTTC. Translated, it gives CASSPYSGQANYGYTF. V and J are TRBV7-2 and TRBJ1-2, with 7 positions matching TRBD1. CDR1 and CDR2 from the germline V gene are SGHTA and FQGNSA. Trimming at V came to 5 bases and at J to 0 bases, leaving 9 bases not matched to a gene. CDR3 length: 16 residues. Using reference TRBV7-2 and TRBJ1-2 for the parts outside the CDR3, the full variable domain is GAGVSQSPSNKVTEKGKDVELRCDPISGHTALYWYRQSLGQGLEFLIYFQGNSAPDKSGLPSDRFSAERTGGSVSTLTIQRTQQEDSAVYLCASSPYSGQANYGYTFGSGTRLTVV.

The chain combines TRBV5-1 with TRBJ2-1; 9 bases match TRBD2. Germline CDR1 and CDR2: SGHRS and YFSETQ. This CDR3 is 15 amino acids long. Losses at the gene ends were 0 bases for V and 6 bases for J; bases not matched to a gene: 4. CDR3 bases: TGCGCCAGCAGCTTGGGGACTAGCGACGGCAATGAGCAGTTCTTC. Residues: CASSLGTSDGNEQFF.

The chain joins TRBV11-2 to TRBJ1-5, with D unclear. This CDR3 contains 15 residues. Germline loops: CDR1 SGHAT, CDR2 FQNNGV. The V end lost 0 bases, the J end lost 3 bases, and 9 bases lay between the germline ends. CDR3 loop: CASSLDPGINQPQHF. CDR3 nucleotides: TGTGCCAGCAGCTTAGATCCGGGGATCAATCAGCCCCAGCATTTT.